This TCR beta chain came from a study of blood T cell repertoires in COVID-19. Study background: The analysed material was cDNA or gDNA that came from T cells, B-cell-depleted T cells, or PBMCs.

In the original workflow: Nucleated cell counts were estimated from reference gene primer amplification. The data were produced by immunoSEQ multiplex PCR, yet TCRdb's version contains in-frame clones alone and is incomplete. The V and J calls and clone size come from that table; D and trimming were worked out from the DNA. There are over 250,000 clones in the sample; 88% occur only once, and 0.99% lies in the top ten. V dropped 1 base and J dropped 9; count of bases not matched to a gene: 2. This CDR3 comprises 13 residues. Germline CDR1 and CDR2: LNHDA and SQIVND (reference sequence). Sequencing was performed on peripheral blood. The chain is built from TRBV19 and TRBJ2-1; 8 bases are a match to TRBD2. The TCR comes from a woman aged 40 to 50 who had recovered from COVID-19. The CDR3 nucleotides read TGTGCCAGTAGTATAGGCCTAGCGGGTGAGCAGTTCTTC. It is translated as CASSIGLAGEQFF.